Each of the 32 T cell receptor beta chains below was sequenced from the same sample in a study of OX40 agonist ivuxolimab in advanced cancers. Assay: immunoSEQ multiplex PCR; the TCRdb copy retains only in-frame clones and omits some. This sample carries roughly 40,000 clones, 80% to 90% of them seen once, and the ten largest clones take approximately 5.9%. The source material was CD4+ or CD8+ T cells sorted from blood, sampled in a trial of the OX40 agonist ivuxolimab. The receptors were sampled from an adult with an advanced solid tumor such as melanoma, head and neck, liver or kidney cancer.

The gene calls are TRBV20-1 and TRBJ2-7, with unresolved D. V was shortened by 4 bases and J by 7 bases, with 11 bases between the two germline ends. The germline V gene has CDR1 DFQATT and CDR2 SNEGSKA (reference sequence). The CDR3 totals 11 residues. The CDR3 is CSATPGMEQYF. CDR3 DNA sequence: TGCAGTGCTACCCCTGGTATGGAGCAGTACTTC.

Here the CDR3 DNA reads TGTGCCAGCAGTGTAGACATCCATGGCTACACCTTC. It specifies CASSVDIHGYTF. The genes are TRBV6-1 and TRBJ1-2; D is ambiguous. CDR1 and CDR2 from the germline V gene are MNHNS and SASEGT. V was clipped by 4 bases and J by 6 bases, with 9 bases between them. This CDR3 contains 12 residues.

This chain joins TRBV9 and TRBJ1-1, with a tentative D call TRBD1 (5 bases). The length of the CDR3 is 13 residues. V was pared by 6 bases and J by 4 bases, with 13 bases between. Germline CDR1 and CDR2: SGDLS and YYNGEE. In DNA, the CDR3 is TGTGCCAGCAATTCACCTGGGGGCACTGAAGCTTTCTTT. This translates into CASNSPGGTEAFF. Complete variable domain (other parts from reference TRBV9 and TRBJ1-1): DSGVTQTPKHLITATGQRVTLRCSPRSGDLSVYWYQQSLDQGLQFLIQYYNGEERAKGNILERFSAQQFPDLHSELNLSSLELGDSALYFCASNSPGGTEAFFGQGTRLTVV.

The chain is built from TRBV5-1 and TRBJ1-5, with D possibly matching TRBD1 (5 bases). This CDR3 spans 17 amino acids. The germline gives CDR1 SGHRS, CDR2 YFSETQ. Deletions cut 1 base from V and 1 base from J, with 15 bases between. CDR3 sequence: CASSLFSRRESNQPQHF. In nucleotides, the CDR3 is TGCGCCAGCAGCTTGTTTTCCCGCAGGGAAAGCAATCAGCCCCAGCATTTT.

V and J are TRBV6-5 and TRBJ2-4, with D possibly being TRBD1 (5 bases). Trimming took 8 bases from V and 6 from J, leaving 11 bases between them. Germline V gene data show CDR1 as MNHEY and CDR2 as SVGAGI. The CDR3 extends over 12 amino acids. Written as DNA, the CDR3 is TGTGCCAGCCTTGGTACAGGAAACATTCAGTACTTC. It is translated as CASLGTGNIQYF.

The rearrangement uses TRBV5-1 and TRBJ2-3; a possible D gene is TRBD2 (6 bases). Trimming left V 0 bases short and J 6 bases short, with 14 bases between. CDR1 and CDR2 from the germline V gene are SGHRS and YFSETQ. This CDR3 is 15 amino acids long. The CDR3 DNA reads as TGCGCCAGCAGCTTGGAACTAGGGAGGCGGGATACGCAGTATTTT. It specifies CASSLELGRRDTQYF.

CDR3 sequence: CASRALGDTQYF. As DNA, the CDR3 is TGTGCCAGCAGGGCTCTTGGAGATACGCAGTATTTT. This rearrangement joins TRBV6-1 to TRBJ2-3; D remains ambiguous. CDR1 MNHNS and CDR2 SASEGT come from the germline V gene. The CDR3 is made up of 12 amino acids. Trimming removed 6 bases at V and 5 bases at J, with 9 bases between.

The V call is TRBV19, the J call TRBJ1-4; weak D call: TRBD1 (5 bases). CDR3 size: 18 residues. CDR1 and CDR2 from the germline V gene are LNHDA and SQIVND (reference sequence). V lost 5 bases to trimming and J lost 0 bases, with 19 bases between them. CDR3 sequence: CASSSNPAGTSTNEKLFF. The CDR3 DNA follows: TGTGCCAGTAGTTCCAACCCCGCAGGGACCTCAACTAATGAAAAACTGTTTTTT.

The chain links TRBV10-2 to TRBJ2-1; 15 nucleotides line up with TRBD2. From germline, CDR1 is WSHSY and CDR2 SAAADI. There are 19 residues in the CDR3. J gave up 3 bases and V 2 bases, and 8 bases lay outside the gene matches. CDR3 DNA: TGCGCCAGCAGTGAGCGACCCCGGGGACTAGCGGGGGGCTACAATGAGCAGTTCTTC. Protein product: CASSERPRGLAGGYNEQFF.

The chain recombines TRBV9 with TRBJ2-1; D possibly matches TRBD1 or TRBD2 (5 bases each). V was shortened by 2 bases and J by 6 bases, with 9 bases between the two germline ends. Looked up from germline, CDR1 is SGDLS and CDR2 is YYNGEE. The CDR3 runs to 13 residues. The CDR3, as DNA: TGTGCCAGCAGCGTTGGGACCATCAATGAGCAGTTCTTC. Translating gives CASSVGTINEQFF.

V gene TRBV6-4 combines with J gene TRBJ2-3; no clear D gene. Germline loops: CDR1 MRHNA, CDR2 SNTAGT. CDR3 length: 14 amino acids. The germline V and J ends were trimmed by 3 bases and 1 base, with 8 bases remaining between them. In nucleotides, the CDR3 is TGTGCCAGCAGTGAAGCAGGTGGCACAGATACGCAGTATTTT. This codes for CASSEAGGTDTQYF.

This clone has a handful of counts. The V call is TRBV20-1, the J call TRBJ1-2; D ambiguous. Germline V CDR1 and CDR2: DFQATT, SNEGSKA (reference sequence). The CDR3 length is 9 residues. The CDR3 protein is CSCGDGYTF. The DNA for the CDR3 is TGCAGCTGTGGGGATGGCTACACCTTC.

V and J are TRBV2 and TRBJ2-1; 10 bases match TRBD1. The J segment lost 3 bases and the V segment lost 8 bases, leaving 7 bases of the junction unmatched. Germline lookup yields CDR1 SNHLY and CDR2 FYNNEI. The CDR3 contains 15 residues. This CDR3 reads CASVGDRGGYNEQFF. CDR3 nucleotides: TGTGCCAGCGTTGGGGACAGGGGAGGCTACAATGAGCAGTTCTTC.

The V and J genes are TRBV6-5 and TRBJ2-2; D uncertain. There are 13 residues in the CDR3. The germline CDR1 and CDR2 sequences are MNHEY and SVGAGI. V gave up 2 bases and J gave up 6 bases, with 7 bases separating them. The CDR3 nucleotides read TGTGCCAGCAGTTACCCGACATCCGGGGAGCTGTTTTTT. Translation: CASSYPTSGELFF.

J is TRBJ2-5 and V is TRBV6-5; 12 nucleotides agree with TRBD1. Trimming at V came to 6 bases and at J to 5 bases, leaving 4 bases not matched to a gene. Germline CDR1 and CDR2: MNHEY and SVGAGI. The CDR3 contains 14 residues. CDR3 nucleotide sequence: TGTGCCAGCAGCCGGGACAGGGGGCGGGAGACCCAGTACTTC. Protein product: CASSRDRGRETQYF.

The genes are TRBV18 and TRBJ2-7; 8 positions match TRBD2. In germline, CDR1 is KGHSH, CDR2 LQKENI. After removal of 2 bases from V and 3 bases from J, the junction contained 9 bases not matched to a gene. There are 16 residues in the CDR3. The CDR3, as DNA: TGTGCCAGCTCACCAGGGTCCGTCAGCGGGAGCTACGAGCAGTACTTC. This encodes CASSPGSVSGSYEQYF.

The rearrangement links TRBV19 to TRBJ2-4, with D perhaps TRBD2 (6 bases). Germline CDR1 LNHDA, CDR2 SQIVND (reference sequence). This CDR3 has 16 residues. V lost 3 bases and J lost 3, with 15 bases in between. The CDR3 is CASSIQDGGVKNIQYF. The CDR3 DNA reads as TGTGCCAGTAGTATCCAGGACGGAGGGGTCAAAAACATTCAGTACTTC. Complete variable domain (other parts from reference TRBV19 and TRBJ2-4): DGGITQSPKYLFRKEGQNVTLSCEQNLNHDAMYWYRQDPGQGLRLIYYSQIVNDFQKGDIAEGYSVSREKKESFPLTVTSAQKNPTAFYLCASSIQDGGVKNIQYFGAGTRLSVL.

This rearrangement joins TRBV6-6 to TRBJ2-5, with D tentatively TRBD1 (7 bases). Germline V gene data show CDR1 as MNHNY and CDR2 as SVGAGI (reference sequence). The CDR3 spans 14 residues. With 6 bases removed from V and 2 bases from J, the gap between germline ends came to 13 bases. CDR3 DNA sequence: TGTGCCAGCAGGTCAGGGGGGAAACAAGAGACCCAGTACTTC. It is translated as CASRSGGKQETQYF.

This chain connects TRBV6-5 to TRBJ2-7, with TRBD2 as a possible D gene (6 bases). In germline, CDR1 is MNHEY, CDR2 SVGAGI. V gave up 5 bases and J gave up 7 bases, with 18 bases separating them. The CDR3 has 14 residues. The CDR3 reads CASSERRGTEEQYF. The CDR3, as DNA: TGTGCCAGCAGTGAGCGGAGGGGTACGGAGGAGCAGTACTTC.

The chain combines TRBV19 with TRBJ2-3, with a weak D call TRBD1 (7 bases). Per germline, CDR1 LNHDA and CDR2 SQIVND (reference sequence). This CDR3 has 13 residues. Trimming shortened V by 4 bases and J by 4 bases, and 9 bases separated the two germline ends. The DNA of the CDR3 is TGTGCCAGTAGTACAGGGGGGCCAGATACGCAGTATTTT. Protein sequence: CASSTGGPDTQYF.

This chain connects TRBV7-2 to TRBJ2-3, with 10 bases aligning to TRBD2. Per germline, CDR1 SGHTA and CDR2 FQGNSA. This CDR3 spans 15 amino acids. J lost 8 bases, V lost 4 bases, and 9 bases had no gene match. The CDR3 DNA is TGTGCCAGCAGCTCCCAAAGCGGGAGGGCCGGTACGCAGTATTTT. Its protein product is CASSSQSGRAGTQYF.

V and J are TRBV30 and TRBJ1-4, with a tentative D call TRBD1 (5 bases). Germline assignment: CDR1 GTSNPN and CDR2 SVGIG (reference sequence). Trimming took off 4 bases at V and 8 bases at J, with 17 bases between the two ends. The CDR3 totals 14 residues. CDR3: CAWTRDLPGEKLFF. DNA for the CDR3: TGTGCCTGGACCCGGGACCTACCCGGGGAAAAACTGTTTTTT.

The V gene is TRBV5-4, the J gene TRBJ2-3; TRBD2 might be the D (6 bases). CDR1 is SGHNT and CDR2 is YYREEE in the germline V gene (reference sequence). V was clipped by 2 bases and J by 1 base, with 11 bases between them. CDR3 size: 15 residues. The chain's CDR3 is CASSLPSAGTDTQYF. The DNA for the CDR3 is TGTGCCAGCAGCTTACCTAGCGCTGGCACAGATACGCAGTATTTT. The full variable domain, rest sourced from reference TRBV5-4 and TRBJ2-3, is ETGVTQSPTHLIKTRGQQVTLRCSSQSGHNTVSWYQQALGQGPQFIFQYYREEENGRGNFPPRFSGLQFPNYSSELNVNALELDDSALYLCASSLPSAGTDTQYFGPGTRLTVL.

CDR3 residues: CASSLGPDISGGYTF. In nucleotides, the CDR3 is TGCGCCAGCAGCTTGGGCCCGGACATCTCTGGGGGCTACACCTTC. The rearrangement links TRBV5-1 to TRBJ1-2, with D perhaps TRBD1 (5 bases). This CDR3 spans 15 amino acids. CDR1 SGHRS and CDR2 YFSETQ come from the germline V gene. Between the trimmed V and J ends, which lost 0 bases and 8 bases, there was a span of 17 bases.

The rearrangement links TRBV19 to TRBJ2-2, with D possibly matching TRBD1 (5 bases). The CDR3 runs 14 residues. V was shortened by 5 bases and J by 2 bases, with 9 bases between the two germline ends. Germline CDR1 and CDR2: LNHDA and SQIVND (reference sequence). The CDR3 loop reads CASSLGQNTGELFF. In nucleotides, the CDR3 is TGTGCCAGTAGTCTCGGACAAAACACCGGGGAGCTGTTTTTT. The full variable domain, rest sourced from reference TRBV19 and TRBJ2-2, is DGGITQSPKYLFRKEGQNVTLSCEQNLNHDAMYWYRQDPGQGLRLIYYSQIVNDFQKGDIAEGYSVSREKKESFPLTVTSAQKNPTAFYLCASSLGQNTGELFFGEGSRLTVL.

The chain couples TRBV11-2 to TRBJ1-1, with D possibly TRBD1 on 5 matching bases. The V end was cut by 5 bases, the J end by 0 bases, with 13 bases between. CDR1 is SGHAT and CDR2 is FQNNGV in the germline V gene. The CDR3 runs to 15 residues. The CDR3 region is CASSPGTDMNTEAFF. CDR3 bases: TGTGCCAGCAGCCCTGGGACGGACATGAACACTGAAGCTTTCTTT.

CDR3 bases: TGCGCCAGCAGCCCGGGTAGCGGGAGGTTGTATGAGCAGTTCTTC. It is translated as CASSPGSGRLYEQFF. The V call is TRBV5-1, the J call TRBJ2-1; 10 bases are a match to TRBD2. V dropped 4 bases and J dropped 8; count of bases not matched to a gene: 9. The CDR3 is 15 residues long. Germline CDR1 is SGHRS and CDR2 is YFSETQ.

The chain employs TRBV6-5 and TRBJ1-3; D is perhaps TRBD1 (5 bases). The CDR3 has 13 amino acids. V was pared by 6 bases and J by 4 bases, with 10 bases between. Germline V CDR1 and CDR2: MNHEY, SVGAGI. CDR3 in DNA: TGTGCCAGCAGGGGGGGTCTCGGAAACACCATATATTTT. Translated, it gives CASRGGLGNTIYF.

The chain recombines TRBV19 with TRBJ2-5; possibly TRBD1 or TRBD2 for D (5 bases each). The V and J ends lost 2 bases and 4 bases respectively, with 17 bases between them. Germline loops: CDR1 LNHDA, CDR2 SQIVND (reference sequence). The CDR3 runs to 16 residues. CDR3 nucleotides: TGTGCCAGTAGTATATTTGGGGGAGCGCTTCCAGAGACCCAGTACTTC. Protein: CASSIFGGALPETQYF.

The rearrangement uses TRBV9 and TRBJ2-1, with D perhaps matching TRBD1 (6 bases). CDR1 is SGDLS, CDR2 YYNGEE, per germline. Trimming removed 4 bases from V and 4 bases from J, with 18 bases in between. There are 16 residues in the CDR3. CDR3 DNA: TGTGCCAGCAGCCCCCAGACCATGGGGGCATACAATGAGCAGTTCTTC. Translating it yields CASSPQTMGAYNEQFF.

The chain links TRBV4-2 to TRBJ2-2; D not certain. The CDR3 runs to 17 residues. Germline V gene lookup returns CDR1 LGHNA and CDR2 YNFKEQ. V was clipped by 0 bases and J by 0 bases, with 11 bases between them. CDR3 amino acids: CASSQEGGNANTGELFF. For the CDR3, the DNA is TGTGCCAGCAGCCAAGAAGGCGGCAACGCGAACACCGGGGAGCTGTTTTTT.

V gene TRBV6-6 combines with J gene TRBJ2-3; TRBD2 might be the D (5 bases). V dropped 7 bases and J dropped 3 bases, with 11 bases sitting between them. Per germline, CDR1 MNHNY and CDR2 SVGAGI (reference sequence). The CDR3 extends over 13 amino acids. The CDR3 loop reads CASTREWTDTQYF. The CDR3 bases are TGTGCCAGCACGAGGGAGTGGACAGATACGCAGTATTTT.